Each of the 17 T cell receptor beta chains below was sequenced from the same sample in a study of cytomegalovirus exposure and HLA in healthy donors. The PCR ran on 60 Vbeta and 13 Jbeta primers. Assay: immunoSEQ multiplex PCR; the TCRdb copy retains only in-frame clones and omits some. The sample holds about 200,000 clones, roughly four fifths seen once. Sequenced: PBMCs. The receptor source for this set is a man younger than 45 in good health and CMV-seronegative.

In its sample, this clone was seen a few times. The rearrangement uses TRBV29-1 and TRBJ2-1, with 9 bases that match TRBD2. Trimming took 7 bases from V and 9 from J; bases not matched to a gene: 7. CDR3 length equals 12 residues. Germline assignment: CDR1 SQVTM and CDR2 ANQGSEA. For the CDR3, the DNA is TGCAGCGCCTGGTGGACTAGCGCTGAGCAGTTCTTC. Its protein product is CSAWWTSAEQFF.

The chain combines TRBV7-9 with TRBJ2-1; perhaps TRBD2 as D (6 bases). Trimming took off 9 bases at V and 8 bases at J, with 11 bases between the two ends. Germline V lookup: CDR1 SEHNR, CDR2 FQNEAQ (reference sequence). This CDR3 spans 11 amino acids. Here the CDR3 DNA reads TGTGCCAGTGGGACTTTCGATGAGCAGTTCTTC. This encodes CASGTFDEQFF. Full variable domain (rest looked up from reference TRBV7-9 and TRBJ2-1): DTGVSQNPRHKITKRGQNVTFRCDPISEHNRLYWYRQTLGQGPEFLTYFQNEAQLEKSRLLSDRFSAERPKGSFSTLEIQRTEQGDSAMYLCASGTFDEQFFGPGTRLTVL.

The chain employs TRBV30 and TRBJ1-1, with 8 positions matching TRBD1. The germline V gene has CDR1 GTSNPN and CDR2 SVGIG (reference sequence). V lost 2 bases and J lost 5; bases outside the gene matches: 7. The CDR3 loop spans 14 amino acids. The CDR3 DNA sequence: TGTGCCTGGAGTACCAGGGGGCTTGGAACTGAAGCTTTCTTT. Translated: CAWSTRGLGTEAFF.

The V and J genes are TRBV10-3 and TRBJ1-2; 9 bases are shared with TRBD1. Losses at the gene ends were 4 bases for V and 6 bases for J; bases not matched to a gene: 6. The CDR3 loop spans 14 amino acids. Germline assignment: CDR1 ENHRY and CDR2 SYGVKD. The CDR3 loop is CAISGGQGGDGYTF. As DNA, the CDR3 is TGTGCCATCAGTGGGGGACAGGGTGGCGATGGCTACACCTTC.

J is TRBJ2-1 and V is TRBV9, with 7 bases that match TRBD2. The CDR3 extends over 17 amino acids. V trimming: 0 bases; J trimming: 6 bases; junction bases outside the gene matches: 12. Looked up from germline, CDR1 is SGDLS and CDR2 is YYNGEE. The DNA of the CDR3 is TGTGCCAGCAGCGTAGGGCGTGGCGGGAGTCGGGGCAATGAGCAGTTCTTC. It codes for CASSVGRGGSRGNEQFF.

The CDR3 DNA reads as TGTGCCAGCAGTGAATTTCAATTTGGGAGAGAGAACACTGAAGCTTTCTTT. Amino acid sequence: CASSEFQFGRENTEAFF. The chain couples TRBV25-1 to TRBJ1-1, with no clear D. The V gene's germline CDR1 is MGHDK and CDR2 SYGVNS. This CDR3 spans 17 amino acids. Trimming cost V 1 base and J 1 base, with 16 bases left between them.

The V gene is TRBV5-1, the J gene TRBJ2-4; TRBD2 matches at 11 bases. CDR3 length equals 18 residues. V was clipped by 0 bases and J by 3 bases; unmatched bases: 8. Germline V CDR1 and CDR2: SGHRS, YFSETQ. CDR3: CASSLVSGRAGGKNIQYF. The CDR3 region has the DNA TGCGCCAGCAGCTTGGTTAGCGGGAGGGCCGGGGGCAAAAACATTCAGTACTTC.

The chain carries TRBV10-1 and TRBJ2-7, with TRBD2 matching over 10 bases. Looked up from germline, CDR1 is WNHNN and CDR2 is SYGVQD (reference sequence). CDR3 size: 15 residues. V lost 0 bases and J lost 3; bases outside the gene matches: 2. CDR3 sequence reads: CASSESSSGSYEQYF. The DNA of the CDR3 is TGCGCCAGCAGTGAGTCTTCTAGCGGGAGCTACGAGCAGTACTTC.

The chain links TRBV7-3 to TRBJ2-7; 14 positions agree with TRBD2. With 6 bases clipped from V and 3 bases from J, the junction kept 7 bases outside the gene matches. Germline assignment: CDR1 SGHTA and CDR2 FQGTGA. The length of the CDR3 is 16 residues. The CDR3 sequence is CASSPHGTSGSYEQYF. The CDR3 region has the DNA TGTGCCAGCAGTCCCCATGGGACTAGCGGGAGCTACGAGCAGTACTTC.

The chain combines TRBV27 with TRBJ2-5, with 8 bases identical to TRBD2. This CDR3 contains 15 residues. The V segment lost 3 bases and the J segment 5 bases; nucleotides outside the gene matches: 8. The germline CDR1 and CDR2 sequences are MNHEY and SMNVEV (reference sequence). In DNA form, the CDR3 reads TGTGCCAGCAGTTTTGCAGCGGGAGCCCCCGAGACCCAGTACTTC. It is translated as CASSFAAGAPETQYF.

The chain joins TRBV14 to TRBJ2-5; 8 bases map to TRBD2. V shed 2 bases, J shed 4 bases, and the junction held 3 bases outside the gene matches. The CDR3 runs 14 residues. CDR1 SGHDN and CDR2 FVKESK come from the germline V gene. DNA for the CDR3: TGTGCCAGCAGCCAACGGGAGGGCCGAGAGACCCAGTACTTC. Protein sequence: CASSQREGRETQYF.

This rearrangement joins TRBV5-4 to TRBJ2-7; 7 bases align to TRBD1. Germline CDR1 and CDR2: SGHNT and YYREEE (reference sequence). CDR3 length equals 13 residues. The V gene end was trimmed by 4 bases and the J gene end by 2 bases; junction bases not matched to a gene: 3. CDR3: CASSRQGAYEQYF. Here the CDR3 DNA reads TGTGCCAGCAGCCGACAGGGTGCCTACGAGCAGTACTTC.

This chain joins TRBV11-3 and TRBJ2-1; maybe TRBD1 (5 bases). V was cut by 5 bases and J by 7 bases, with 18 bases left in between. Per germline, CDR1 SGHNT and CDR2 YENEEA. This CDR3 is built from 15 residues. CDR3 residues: CASSPDAGGQNEQFF. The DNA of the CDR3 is TGTGCCAGCAGCCCCGACGCTGGCGGACAAAATGAGCAGTTCTTC.

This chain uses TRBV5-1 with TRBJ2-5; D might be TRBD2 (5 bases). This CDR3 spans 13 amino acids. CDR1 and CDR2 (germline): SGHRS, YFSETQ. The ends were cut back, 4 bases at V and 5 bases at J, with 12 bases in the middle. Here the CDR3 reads CASSPPGEETQYF. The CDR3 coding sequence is TGCGCCAGCAGCCCCCCCGGGGAGGAGACCCAGTACTTC.

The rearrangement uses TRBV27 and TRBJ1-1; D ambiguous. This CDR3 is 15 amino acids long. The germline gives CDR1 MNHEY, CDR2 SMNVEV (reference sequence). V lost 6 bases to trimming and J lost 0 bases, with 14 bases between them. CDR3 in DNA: TGTGCCAGCAGCAACTCAAGGGAGCTGAACACTGAAGCTTTCTTT. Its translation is CASSNSRELNTEAFF.

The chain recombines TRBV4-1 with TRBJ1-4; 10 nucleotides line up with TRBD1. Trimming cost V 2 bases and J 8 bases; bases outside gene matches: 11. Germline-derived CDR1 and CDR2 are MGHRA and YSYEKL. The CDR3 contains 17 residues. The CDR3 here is CASSQFVTGTGVEKLFF. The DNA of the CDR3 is TGCGCCAGCAGCCAATTCGTAACCGGGACAGGGGTCGAAAAACTGTTTTTT.

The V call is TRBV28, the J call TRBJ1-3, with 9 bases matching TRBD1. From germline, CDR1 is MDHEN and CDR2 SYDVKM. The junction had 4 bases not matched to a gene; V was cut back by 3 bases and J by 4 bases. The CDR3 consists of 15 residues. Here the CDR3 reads CASSFSQGAGNTIYF. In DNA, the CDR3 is TGTGCCAGCAGTTTTTCACAGGGGGCAGGAAACACCATATATTTT. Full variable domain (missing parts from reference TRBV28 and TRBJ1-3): DVKVTQSSRYLVKRTGEKVFLECVQDMDHENMFWYRQDPGLGLRLIYFSYDVKMKEKGDIPEGYSVSREKKERFSLILESASTNQTSMYLCASSFSQGAGNTIYFGEGSWLTVV.